Following are 16 T cell receptor beta chains from one sample sequenced in a study of T-cell reconstitution after alpha-beta-depleted transplantation in children. This sample's TCRbeta library carried unique molecular identifier barcodes. TCRdb ran MiXCR on the PCR reads and lists one entry per CDR3 protein. Counted here are 500,000 to 650,000 distinct CDR3 sequences, approximately 10% occurring once; the ten biggest clones make up about 14%. The sample here was PBMCs, mostly from graft donor cells, taken 180 days after TCRalphabeta/CD19-depleted stem cell transplant. The receptors derive from a female patient aged 2-9 years who had a stem cell transplant for aplastic anemia, so the T cells may come from the graft donor.

This clonotype was counted only a few times. The chain has TRBV7-9 and TRBJ2-3; tentatively, D is TRBD1 (6 bases). CDR3 length equals 17 residues. Trimming removed 5 bases from V and 1 base from J, with 19 bases in between. Germline CDR1 SEHNR, CDR2 FQNEAQ (reference sequence). CDR3 coding DNA: TGTGCCAGCAGCGCTCCTTCAGGGGATCAGGGCACAGATACGCAGTATTTT. It encodes CASSAPSGDQGTDTQYF.

This clonotype turned up a few times. The chain is built from TRBV18 and TRBJ2-7; 8 bases map to TRBD1. The CDR3 sequence is 14 residues long. Looked up from germline, CDR1 is KGHSH and CDR2 is LQKENI. V shed 2 bases and J 6 bases; nucleotides not matched to a gene: 6. The CDR3 is CASSPRQGAGEQYV. The CDR3 DNA reads as TGTGCCAGCTCACCAAGGCAGGGGGCTGGCGAGCAGTACGTC.

This clonotype was counted only a few times. V usage is TRBV19 and J usage is TRBJ2-2, with 11 bases matching TRBD2. CDR3 length equals 15 residues. CDR1 is LNHDA, CDR2 SQIVND, per germline (reference sequence). The junction had 9 bases not matched to a gene; V was cut back by 10 bases and J by 5 bases. CDR3 region: CATKLAGGRTGELFF. CDR3 DNA sequence: TGTGCCACCAAGCTAGCGGGAGGTCGGACCGGGGAGCTGTTTTTT.

The J gene is TRBJ2-1, the V gene TRBV7-2; D possibly matches TRBD1 or TRBD2 (6 bases each). Germline values: CDR1 SGHTA, CDR2 FQGNSA. The CDR3 length is 17 residues. V lost 5 bases to trimming and J lost 1 base, with 18 bases between them. CDR3 coding DNA: TGTGCCAGCAGCCGAAAGGGGGGAGATTGGTCCTACAATGAGCAGTTCTTC. Amino acid sequence: CASSRKGGDWSYNEQFF.

This rearrangement joins TRBV3-1 to TRBJ2-1, with D perhaps matching TRBD1 (6 bases). This CDR3 has 11 amino acids. Germline CDR1 LGHDT, CDR2 YNNKEL (reference sequence). Trimming removed 4 bases from V and 12 bases from J, with 10 bases in between. CDR3 DNA: TGTGCCAGCAGCCGCTTGGACAGGCAGTTCTTC. Protein product: CASSRLDRQFF.

This clonotype was observed a few times. The V and J genes are TRBV7-2 and TRBJ2-5; perhaps TRBD2 as D (6 bases). Trimming shortened V by 5 bases and J by 4 bases, and 17 bases separated the two germline ends. This CDR3 is 15 amino acids long. Germline V CDR1 and CDR2: SGHTA, FQGNSA. The CDR3 DNA reads as TGTGCCAGCAGCCACGGGGCGCGGAGGGGAGAGACCCAGTACTTC. Amino acid sequence: CASSHGARRGETQYF.

A few counts support this clonotype. CDR3 nucleotide sequence: TGCAGCGCCCCCTCAGTGGGCGGCTACACCTTC. This codes for CSAPSVGGYTF. This chain uses TRBV29-1 with TRBJ1-2; no definite D call. V was pared by 7 bases and J by 8 bases, with 14 bases between. Germline V lookup: CDR1 SQVTM, CDR2 ANQGSEA. The CDR3 extends over 11 amino acids.

The J gene is TRBJ2-1, the V gene TRBV5-1; D is ambiguous. The CDR3 loop spans 14 amino acids. Germline CDR1 reads SGHRS; CDR2 reads YFSETQ. V was pared by 4 bases and J by 8 bases, with 16 bases between. CDR3 nucleotide sequence: TGCGCCAGCAGCCCCCAAACATTCGCCGATGAGCAGTTCTTC. Translation gives CASSPQTFADEQFF.

For the CDR3, the DNA is TGTGCCATCAGTGCAGAATGGGACGCTAGAAACACCATATATTTT. This translates into CAISAEWDARNTIYF. The chain couples TRBV10-3 to TRBJ1-3, with D maybe TRBD1 (5 bases). Germline V CDR1 and CDR2: ENHRY, SYGVKD. The CDR3 extends over 15 amino acids. Deletions cut 4 bases from V and 5 bases from J, with 15 bases between.

V usage is TRBV29-1 and J usage is TRBJ2-5; D perhaps matches TRBD1 (5 bases). The CDR3 covers 14 residues. Germline-derived CDR1 and CDR2 are SQVTM and ANQGSEA. V lost 4 bases, J lost 3 bases, and 15 bases lay in between. The CDR3 spells CSVVRGLREETQYF. CDR3 DNA sequence: TGCAGCGTTGTAAGGGGCTTGAGAGAAGAGACCCAGTACTTC. Full variable domain (missing parts from reference TRBV29-1 and TRBJ2-5): SAVISQKPSRDICQRGTSLTIQCQVDSQVTMMFWYRQQPGQSLTLIATANQGSEATYESGFVIDKFPISRPNLTFSTLTVSNMSPEDSSIYLCSVVRGLREETQYFGPGTRLLVL.

Ten or more counts support this clonotype. The chain carries TRBV20-1 and TRBJ2-5; D uncertain. From germline, CDR1 is DFQATT and CDR2 SNEGSKA (reference sequence). Trimming cost V 8 bases and J 1 base, with 11 bases left between them. The CDR3 spans 12 residues. The CDR3: CSTQRSQETQYF. The CDR3 nucleotides are TGCAGTACCCAGAGGAGCCAAGAGACCCAGTACTTC.

In this sample, this clonotype turned up a few times. One end of the junction fails to match germline, which may point to a read error. The rearrangement joins TRBV4-3 to TRBJ2-2; D perhaps matches TRBD2 (6 bases). Germline values: CDR1 LGHNA, CDR2 YSLEER. The CDR3 extends over 14 amino acids. This CDR3 reads CASRHGRGTGELFF. The CDR3 region has the DNA TGCGCCAGCCGCCATGGCCGAGGGACTGGGGAGCTGTTTTTT.

This clonotype occurred a few times. The chain employs TRBV12-3 or TRBV12-4 and TRBJ2-3, with D uncertain. Trimming shortened V by 6 bases and J by 2 bases, and 18 bases separated the two germline ends. The CDR3 consists of 16 residues. The CDR3 protein is CASSLLGGWNTDTQYF. The CDR3, as DNA: TGTGCCAGCAGCCTCCTAGGCGGTTGGAACACAGATACGCAGTATTTT.

With respect to this clonotype: A read error may produce the germline difference seen at one junction end. The chain has TRBV19 and TRBJ2-1; 7 nucleotides align to TRBD1. Germline CDR1 is LNHDA and CDR2 is SQIVND (reference sequence). This CDR3 comprises 16 residues. This CDR3 is CASSLAAGTAYNEQFF. In nucleotides, the CDR3 is TGTGCTAGTAGCCTTGCAGCCGGGACAGCCTACAATGAGCAGTTCTTC.

The rearrangement uses TRBV6-5 and TRBJ2-7; D gene uncertain. The CDR3 spans 15 residues. V was trimmed by 3 bases and J by 0 bases, leaving 12 bases between them. Per germline, CDR1 MNHEY and CDR2 SVGAGI. DNA for the CDR3: TGTGCCAGCAGTTATTTGGTATCGAGCTCCTACGAGCAGTACTTC. It encodes CASSYLVSSSYEQYF.

The chain carries TRBV14 and TRBJ2-7, with 7 bases that match TRBD1. The CDR3 extends over 14 amino acids. Trimming cost V 2 bases and J 3 bases; bases outside gene matches: 4. Germline V gives CDR1 SGHDN, CDR2 FVKESK. The CDR3 bases are TGTGCCAGCAGCCAACGGACAGGATACTACGAGCAGTACTTC. It encodes CASSQRTGYYEQYF.